Reported below is one TCR beta chain. The junction shows a germline mismatch at one end, possibly a read error. The entry originates in a study of tumor and adjacent non-tumor tissue in lung cancer. The CDR3 has 17 amino acids. Germline V gives CDR1 MGHRA, CDR2 YSYEKL. No cell sorting was done before RNA was extracted from the tissue. The library came from three nested PCR rounds adapted from ARM-PCR protocols. TCRdb reprocessed the multiplex PCR reads via MiXCR and lists one record per CDR3 protein. In the table there are 77,000 or so distinct CDR3 sequences, around 74% of which are singletons. Sequenced: lung tumor tissue. The receptor was isolated from a woman aged 50 to 60 with non-small cell lung cancer. J is TRBJ2-3 and V is TRBV4-1, with D possibly TRBD2 on 6 matching bases. This chain's CDR3 is CANSQEVADSGPDTQYF. CDR3 coding DNA: TGCGCCAACAGCCAAGAGGTAGCGGATAGTGGCCCAGATACACAGTATTTT.